Sequencing of this T cell receptor (beta chain) was carried out in a study of shared clonotypes between healthy human individuals. This clone has only a few counts. Some clones are missing from TCRdb's copy, which holds only in-frame ones; the method was immunoSEQ multiplex PCR. Of about 1 million clones listed, around 74% are singletons. This sequence originates from a young man in good health. Material for sequencing was memory CD4+ T cells sorted from blood. Subset defined: CD45RA-negative fraction.

CDR3 sequence (DNA): TGCGCCAGCAGCCCAAACAGGGGCCCAGAGGAGACCCAGTACTTC. It encodes CASSPNRGPEETQYF. The chain recombines TRBV5-1 with TRBJ2-5; TRBD1 aligns across 7 bases. Germline-derived CDR1 and CDR2 are SGHRS and YFSETQ. Trimming removed 4 bases from V and 5 bases from J; junction bases left unmatched: 11. The CDR3 spans 15 residues.